The entry that follows covers one TCR beta chain sequence. Its antigen is unidentified. The CDR3 consists of 15 residues. Trimming shortened V by 7 bases and J by 4 bases, and 18 bases separated the two germline ends. The germline V gene encodes CDR1 SGDLS and CDR2 YYNGEE. Data came from immunoSEQ multiplex PCR; TCRdb stores just in-frame clones and leaves some out. The sample consists of about 180,000 clones, 80% to 90% of them appearing once. The sample comes from a study of T cell responses to AZD1222 COVID-19 vaccine. Regarding the study as a whole: Along spike, vaccine-associated CD4 TCRs were found throughout, with dominance at 160-218 and 743-854. Repertoires in all cases were sampled only once the peak T cell response had passed. Nearly half of spike-specific TCRs reportedly target variant regions that are unmutated in the B.1.351 and B.1.1.7 variants. Receipt of two AZD1222 doses was followed by a rise in Spike-specific TCR breadth and depth.

Sequencing used peripheral blood, obtained on day 0 of AZD1222 vaccination. The source of this sequence is an adult in good health. J is TRBJ1-5 and V is TRBV9; D uncertain. The CDR3 region is CASSATGNFNQPQHF. The CDR3, as DNA: TGTGCCAGCTCGGCTACTGGGAATTTTAATCAGCCCCAGCATTTT.